The 21 T cell receptor beta chains reported below all come from one sample, sequenced in a study of Graves' ophthalmopathy and Graves' hyperthyroidism. TCR beta CDR3 regions were amplified from RNA transcripts. RT-PCR with HTBI primers came first, then second-round multiplex PCR. TCRdb redid the calling of the multiplex PCR reads with MiXCR, one entry per CDR3 protein. The sample lists 580,000 or so distinct CDR3 sequences, roughly 39% occurring once. Sequencing was done on a sample of peripheral blood or thyroid tissue (not recorded which). The receptor source for this set is an adult man with Graves' hyperthyroidism.

On this clonotype: A read error may be the cause here, since a much bigger clone is one base away. The chain is built from TRBV29-1 and TRBJ1-2, with 7 positions matching TRBD1. Per the germline V gene, CDR1 is SQVTM and CDR2 is ANQGSEA. CDR3 length: 12 amino acids. The CDR3 sequence is CSAGQRSYGHTF. CDR3 sequence (DNA): TGCAGTGCGGGACAGCGCAGCTATGGCCACACCTTC.

This chain connects TRBV24-1 to TRBJ2-1; 9 bases line up with TRBD1. V trimming: 3 bases; J trimming: 5 bases; junction bases outside the gene matches: 7. The CDR3 covers 16 residues. Germline lookup yields CDR1 KGHDR and CDR2 SFDVKD. In DNA form, the CDR3 reads TGTGCCACCAGTGATAGGACGGGACAGGGAAACAATGAGCAGTTCTTC. This gives the protein CATSDRTGQGNNEQFF.

The table lists this clonotype with many counts. J is TRBJ2-7 and V is TRBV11-1; TRBD1 matches 7 bases. From germline, CDR1 is SGHAT and CDR2 FQDESV (reference sequence). The CDR3 is made up of 14 amino acids. V shed 5 bases, J shed 0 bases, and the junction held 4 bases outside the gene matches. Here the CDR3 reads CASSRGDSSYEQYF. The CDR3 bases are TGTGCCAGCAGCAGAGGGGACAGCTCCTACGAGCAGTACTTC. Full variable domain (rest looked up from reference TRBV11-1 and TRBJ2-7): EAEVAQSPRYKITEKSQAVAFWCDPISGHATLYWYRQILGQGPELLVQFQDESVVDDSQLPKDRFSAERLKGVDSTLKIQPAELGDSAMYLCASSRGDSSYEQYFGPGTRLTVT.

The table lists this clonotype with many counts. The V call is TRBV9, the J call TRBJ1-3, with a weak D call TRBD1 (6 bases). Deletions cut 4 bases from V and 4 bases from J, with 15 bases between. Looked up from germline, CDR1 is SGDLS and CDR2 is YYNGEE. This CDR3 has 15 amino acids. DNA of the CDR3: TGTGCCAGCAGCACTCGGGGGCTAACGGGAAACACCATATATTTT. This encodes CASSTRGLTGNTIYF.

The chain recombines TRBV29-1 with TRBJ2-7, with 9 nucleotides matching TRBD1. The CDR3 runs to 12 residues. After removal of 8 bases from V and 6 bases from J, the junction contained 8 bases not matched to a gene. CDR1 is SQVTM and CDR2 is ANQGSEA in the germline V gene. The CDR3 DNA reads TGCAGCTTGCAGGGACAGGGTTCCGAGCAGTACTTC. Amino acids: CSLQGQGSEQYF.

This chain connects TRBV24-1 to TRBJ1-1, with 7 bases identical to TRBD1. Losses at the gene ends were 5 bases for V and 7 bases for J; bases not matched to a gene: 3. CDR1 and CDR2 (germline): KGHDR, SFDVKD. This CDR3 is built from 12 residues. In nucleotides, the CDR3 is TGTGCCACCAGTGGGCAGGGGGGTGAAGCTTTCTTT. Translated, it gives CATSGQGGEAFF.

This clonotype showed up many times. The chain combines TRBV29-1 with TRBJ2-5, with TRBD2 identical over 7 bases. The trim removed 1 base at V and 2 bases at J, leaving 7 bases unmatched. The CDR3 runs 15 residues. CDR1 and CDR2 from the germline V gene are SQVTM and ANQGSEA. The CDR3 DNA follows: TGCAGCGTTGAAGGTTCTAGCGGACCTCAAGAGACCCAGTACTTC. Amino acids: CSVEGSSGPQETQYF.

About this clonotype: Germline and junction disagree at one end, which may indicate a read error. V gene TRBV10-3 combines with J gene TRBJ1-1; no firm D call. Germline CDR1 reads ENHRY; CDR2 reads SYGVKD. The CDR3 has 12 amino acids. The CDR3: CAISDGNSEAFF. In nucleotides, the CDR3 is TGTGCCATCAGTGATGGGAACTCTGAAGCTTTCTTT.

At least ten counts were recorded for this clonotype. The rearrangement joins TRBV4-2 to TRBJ1-5; tentatively, D is TRBD1 (6 bases). CDR3 length equals 15 residues. Germline V gene lookup returns CDR1 LGHNA and CDR2 YNFKEQ. V lost 0 bases and J lost 5, with 11 bases in between. For the CDR3, the DNA is TGTGCCAGCAGCCAAGACAGGGGCTCCTATCAGCCCCAGCATTTT. It specifies CASSQDRGSYQPQHF.

This clonotype occurred many times. V is TRBV10-2 and J is TRBJ1-1; TRBD1 is a possible D gene (5 bases). CDR3 length equals 13 residues. Trimming shortened V by 6 bases and J by 3 bases, and 11 bases separated the two germline ends. CDR1 is WSHSY and CDR2 is SAAADI in the germline V gene. The CDR3 loop reads CASSYDSYTEAFF. For the CDR3, the DNA is TGCGCCAGCAGCTACGACAGTTACACTGAAGCTTTCTTT.

This sequence joins TRBV12-3 or TRBV12-4 and TRBJ2-2, with 11 bases aligning to TRBD2. Unmatched junction bases numbered 8, after V lost 7 bases and J lost 4 bases. The CDR3 covers 16 residues. CDR3 nucleotide sequence: TGTGCCAGCATGCGGACTAGCGGGTCGAGCACCGGGGAGCTGTTTTTT. It yields the protein CASMRTSGSSTGELFF.

This clonotype was detected ten times or more. The CDR3 region has the DNA TGCAGCGTTCGACCGGGACAGTCTGGAAACACCATATATTTT. It specifies CSVRPGQSGNTIYF. The chain is built from TRBV29-1 and TRBJ1-3; TRBD1 aligns across 7 bases. CDR3 size: 14 residues. The junction had 5 bases not matched to a gene; V was cut back by 5 bases and J by 1 base. Germline V gene data show CDR1 as SQVTM and CDR2 as ANQGSEA.

This clonotype has at least ten counts. The V gene is TRBV6-1, the J gene TRBJ1-1; 10 bases line up with TRBD1. Germline CDR1 reads MNHNS; CDR2 reads SASEGT. The CDR3 length is 16 residues. V dropped 4 bases and J dropped 3; count of bases not matched to a gene: 8. CDR3 protein: CASSGSLGQGHTEAFF. CDR3 sequence (DNA): TGTGCCAGCAGTGGATCTTTGGGACAGGGGCACACTGAAGCTTTCTTT.

Turning to this clonotype: It may be a read error: a sequence one base away is much more abundant. V gene TRBV11-2 combines with J gene TRBJ2-2; TRBD1 aligns across 8 bases. Germline-derived CDR1 and CDR2 are SGHAT and FQNNGV. The CDR3 loop spans 12 amino acids. The CDR3 DNA reads as TGTGCCAGCAGCATGTACAGGGGGGAGCTGTCTTTT. Translated: CASSMYRGELSF.

In its sample, this clonotype was seen a few times. The DNA of the CDR3 is TGTGCCAGTAGTATAGGCACGAGAATCATGAACACTGAAGCTTTCTTT. Protein product: CASSIGTRIMNTEAFF. The rearrangement links TRBV19 to TRBJ1-1; D gene unclear. V was shortened by 1 base and J by 0 bases, with 12 bases between the two germline ends. CDR3 length: 16 residues. Germline CDR1 reads LNHDA; CDR2 reads SQIVND (reference sequence).

In this sample, this clonotype turned up many times. The rearrangement joins TRBV2 to TRBJ2-2; the match to TRBD1 covers 7 bases. Trimming at V came to 11 bases and at J to 0 bases, leaving 6 bases not matched to a gene. The germline gives CDR1 SNHLY, CDR2 FYNNEI. CDR3 length: 14 residues. CDR3 bases: TGTGCCTTCCCGACAGGGACGAACACCGGGGAGCTGTTTTTT. This translates into CAFPTGTNTGELFF.

The V and J genes are TRBV19 and TRBJ1-5; tentative D call: TRBD1 (6 bases). Trimming left V 8 bases short and J 0 bases short, with 11 bases between. Germline CDR1 and CDR2: LNHDA and SQIVND (reference sequence). The CDR3 consists of 14 residues. The CDR3 region has the DNA TGTGCCAGTCGGACAGCACCTAGCAATCAGCCCCAGCATTTT. It codes for CASRTAPSNQPQHF. Full variable domain (remainder filled in from reference TRBV19 and TRBJ1-5): DGGITQSPKYLFRKEGQNVTLSCEQNLNHDAMYWYRQDPGQGLRLIYYSQIVNDFQKGDIAEGYSVSREKKESFPLTVTSAQKNPTAFYLCASRTAPSNQPQHFGDGTRLSIL.

The rearrangement joins TRBV20-1 to TRBJ1-2, with 7 positions matching TRBD1. CDR3 length: 13 residues. With 4 bases clipped from V and 3 bases from J, the junction kept 5 bases outside the gene matches. CDR1 DFQATT and CDR2 SNEGSKA come from the germline V gene (reference sequence). DNA of the CDR3: TGCAGTGCTAACCGACAGGGCTACTATGGCTACACCTTC. It encodes CSANRQGYYGYTF.

Here the CDR3 DNA reads TGTGCCAGCAGCTTAGGATGGGCTAGCGGGGACAATGAGCAGTACTTC. This translates into CASSLGWASGDNEQYF. The genes are TRBV7-3 and TRBJ2-7, with TRBD2 identical over 9 bases. Per germline, CDR1 SGHTA and CDR2 FQGTGA. After removal of 2 bases from V and 7 bases from J, the junction contained 12 bases not matched to a gene. The CDR3 runs 16 residues.

Ten or more counts support this clonotype. The chain has TRBV24-1 and TRBJ2-2, with a weak D call TRBD1 (7 bases). Looked up from germline, CDR1 is KGHDR and CDR2 is SFDVKD. Trimming cost V 4 bases and J 7 bases, with 15 bases left between them. The CDR3 is 15 residues long. In DNA form, the CDR3 reads TGTGCCACCAGTGAAACGACAGGGAGGAACGGGGAGCTGTTTTTT. This sequence encodes CATSETTGRNGELFF.

A note on this clonotype: The conserved phenylalanine or tryptophan is not found at the CDR3 terminus, so this likely reflects a read error. The rearrangement uses TRBV19 and TRBJ2-2; perhaps D is TRBD1 or TRBD2 (5 bases each). The CDR3 loop spans 15 amino acids. Germline-derived CDR1 and CDR2 are LNHDA and SQIVND (reference sequence). V was shortened by 3 bases and J by 4 bases, with 12 bases between the two germline ends. Here the CDR3 DNA reads TGTGCCAGTAGTATTGTTGGGGCGGGCACCGGGGAGCTGTTTCTT. Protein product: CASSIVGAGTGELFL.